This T cell receptor (beta chain) was observed in a study of blood T cell repertoires in COVID-19. The wider study: Researchers got acute and convalescent COVID-19 samples from the United States, Italy and Spain. In each case, the material was cDNA or gDNA derived from T cells, B-cell-depleted T cells, or PBMCs.

Profiling relied on immunoSEQ multiplex PCR, and the TCRdb table lists in-frame clones only, not all of them. The repertoire consists of 280,000 or so clones, with around 85% occurring once and the leading ten covering 6%. There are 15 residues in the CDR3. Germline V gene sequence: CDR1 MNHEY, CDR2 SMNVEV (reference sequence). Deletions cut 5 bases from V and 1 base from J, with 14 bases between. This clonotype was sampled from a woman aged 40 to 49 who had recovered from COVID-19. The sample taken for sequencing was PBMCs or T cells enriched from blood (not recorded which). V and J are TRBV27 and TRBJ1-1, with D possibly matching TRBD1 (6 bases). The DNA for the CDR3 is TGTGCCAGCAGTGCCGACAGGAACGCGAACACTGAAGCTTTCTTT. Amino acids: CASSADRNANTEAFF.